These 10 T cell receptor beta chains share one sample of origin, sequenced in a study of blood T cell repertoires in COVID-19. TCRdb's table, derived via immunoSEQ multiplex PCR, lists solely in-frame clones and lacks some. Among approximately 300,000 clones listed, approximately 92% were seen once. The sequencing sample was made of PBMCs or T cells enriched from blood (not recorded which). The receptors derive from a woman in her twenties or thirties who had recovered from COVID-19.

The V and J genes are TRBV29-1 and TRBJ2-1; 7 nucleotides align to TRBD2. This CDR3 region has 15 residues. Looked up from germline, CDR1 is SQVTM and CDR2 is ANQGSEA. The V and J ends lost 5 bases and 4 bases, in that order; junction bases with no gene match: 11. Here the CDR3 DNA reads TGCAGCGTTTCAGGGCAGGGAGGGATGTACAATGAGCAGTTCTTC. Translating gives CSVSGQGGMYNEQFF.

V is TRBV19 and J is TRBJ2-1; the match to TRBD2 covers 7 bases. This CDR3 contains 16 residues. After removal of 4 bases from V and 0 bases from J, the junction contained 6 bases not matched to a gene. Germline-derived CDR1 and CDR2 are LNHDA and SQIVND (reference sequence). CDR3 in DNA: TGTGCCAGTAGTACGGGACTAAGGAGCTCCTACAATGAGCAGTTCTTC. Its protein product is CASSTGLRSSYNEQFF.

The chain carries TRBV7-2 and TRBJ2-7; 7 nucleotides agree with TRBD1. This CDR3 is built from 14 residues. Germline V gene lookup returns CDR1 SGHTA and CDR2 FQGNSA. V lost 5 bases and J lost 2; bases outside the gene matches: 6. DNA for the CDR3: TGTGCCAGCAGCGAACAGGGGAGTGCCTACGAGCAGTACTTC. Its protein product is CASSEQGSAYEQYF.

The chain employs TRBV13 and TRBJ1-2, with TRBD1 identical over 7 bases. The CDR3 loop spans 14 amino acids. CDR1 is PRHDT and CDR2 is FYEKMQ in the germline V gene (reference sequence). V shed 0 bases and J 4 bases; nucleotides not matched to a gene: 2. For the CDR3, the DNA is TGTGCCAGCAGCTTAGGGCAGGGGGTCTATGGCTACACCTTC. It specifies CASSLGQGVYGYTF.

The chain uses TRBV11-3 and TRBJ2-1, with 7 bases that match TRBD2. The CDR3 has 14 residues. Germline V gene data show CDR1 as SGHNT and CDR2 as YENEEA. The V segment lost 6 bases and the J segment 4 bases; nucleotides outside the gene matches: 6. DNA of the CDR3: TGTGCCAGCAGTGGGGGAGGGCCTTACAATGAGCAGTTCTTC. Its protein is CASSGGGPYNEQFF.

Concerning this clone: Other nucleotide sequences from this sample produce the same CDR3. V and J are TRBV18 and TRBJ2-7, with 7 bases fitting TRBD1. V lost 3 bases, J lost 2 bases, and 4 bases stayed unmatched. CDR3 size: 14 residues. Germline CDR1 and CDR2: KGHSH and LQKENI. The CDR3 reads CASSPRDRPYEQYF. CDR3 coding DNA: TGTGCCAGCTCACCCCGGGACAGACCCTACGAGCAGTACTTC.

V gene TRBV30 combines with J gene TRBJ1-1; D call uncertain. Trimming stripped 4 bases from V and 2 bases from J, with 11 bases between. Germline V gives CDR1 GTSNPN, CDR2 SVGIG (reference sequence). CDR3 length: 13 amino acids. CDR3 amino acids: CAWKVQLNTEAFF. CDR3 in DNA: TGTGCCTGGAAAGTACAGCTTAACACTGAAGCTTTCTTT.

In its sample, this clone was seen once. This sequence joins TRBV7-9 and TRBJ2-1; 11 bases are shared with TRBD2. The CDR3 has 13 amino acids. V shed 4 bases and J 16 bases; nucleotides not matched to a gene: 9. Germline CDR1 is SEHNR and CDR2 is FQNEAQ (reference sequence). CDR3 protein: CASSSGSGGVLFF. In DNA, the CDR3 is TGTGCCAGCAGCTCGGGTAGCGGGGGGGTACTATTCTTC.

V gene TRBV5-4 combines with J gene TRBJ2-7, with TRBD2 matching over 10 bases. The CDR3 contains 13 residues. The ends lost 3 bases at V and 5 bases at J; junction bases unmatched: 2. The germline gives CDR1 SGHNT, CDR2 YYREEE (reference sequence). CDR3 coding DNA: TGTGCCAGCAGCTCCGGGACTAGCGACGAGCAGTACTTC. It specifies CASSSGTSDEQYF.

The chain is built from TRBV12-3 or TRBV12-4 and TRBJ1-3; D gene uncertain. Deletions cut 2 bases from V and 9 bases from J, with 5 bases between. This CDR3 has 11 amino acids. CDR3 residues: CASSLLGTIYF. DNA of the CDR3: TGTGCCAGCAGTTTACTCGGCACCATATATTTT.